This T cell receptor beta chain came from a study of T cells after posttransplantation cyclophosphamide. TCRdb keeps only in-frame clones here, not all; method: immunoSEQ multiplex PCR. The sample contains about 34,000 clones, none occurring once; less than 7.5% lies in the top ten. The J segment lost 0 bases and the V segment lost 3 bases, leaving 5 bases of the junction unmatched. The CDR3 has 16 residues. Germline V gene lookup returns CDR1 SGHRS and CDR2 YFSETQ. Peripheral blood was collected from the related graft donor on the marrow donation day. The chain uses TRBV5-1 and TRBJ2-3, with 9 bases aligning to TRBD2. This receptor was obtained from a woman in her fifties or sixties in good health and a related stem cell transplant donor. The sample consisted of PBMCs. In DNA, the CDR3 is TGCGCCAGCAGCTATCTGACTAGCGGAAGCACAGATACGCAGTATTTT. Translated, it gives CASSYLTSGSTDTQYF.